Below are 13 T cell receptor beta chains sequenced from a single sample in a study of cytomegalovirus exposure and HLA in healthy donors (dated by TCRdb to the late 2010s). The protocol used for the library was the immunoSEQ multiplex PCR assay. The multiplex PCR relied on a mix of 60 forward primers for TCR Vbeta segments and 13 reverse primers for TCR Jbeta segments. What TCRdb holds here is the immuneACCESS table cut down to in-frame rearrangements. Part of the clones is not present; checked against another copy, under half of the missing clones reflect an unresolved V gene, and the others are unexplained. The table for this sample lists around 70,000 clones; nearly 80% of them were counted only once. The biggest ten clones account for over 7% of the sample. Material for sequencing was PBMCs. The receptors originated from a woman aged 35 to 49 in good health and CMV-seropositive.

J is TRBJ2-5 and V is TRBV28; possibly TRBD2 for D (6 bases). Trimming left V 6 bases short and J 5 bases short, with 16 bases between. In germline, CDR1 is MDHEN, CDR2 SYDVKM. The CDR3 has 14 residues. CDR3 protein: CASSLEGLEETQYF. CDR3 DNA sequence: TGTGCCAGCAGCCTGGAGGGGTTGGAGGAGACCCAGTACTTC.

V is TRBV10-3 and J is TRBJ2-7; weak D call: TRBD1 (6 bases). Trimming removed 11 bases from V and 0 bases from J, with 20 bases in between. The V gene's germline CDR1 is ENHRY and CDR2 SYGVKD. The CDR3 has 15 residues. This chain's CDR3 is CAVEGRTGSSYEQYF. In DNA form, the CDR3 reads TGTGCCGTCGAGGGCCGAACAGGGAGCTCCTACGAGCAGTACTTC.

The count of this clone is one. The CDR3 is CASSEQGEAEAFF. The CDR3 DNA follows: TGTGCCAGCAGTGAACAGGGCGAGGCTGAAGCTTTCTTT. The genes are TRBV2 and TRBJ1-1, with TRBD1 as a possible D gene (5 bases). The germline V and J ends were trimmed by 2 bases and 6 bases, with 10 bases remaining between them. The length of the CDR3 is 13 residues. CDR1 is SNHLY, CDR2 FYNNEI, per germline.

The chain recombines TRBV28 with TRBJ1-4; D is perhaps TRBD1 (5 bases). Germline CDR1 is MDHEN and CDR2 is SYDVKM. The CDR3 extends over 14 amino acids. The V and J ends lost 3 bases and 8 bases respectively, with 13 bases between them. The CDR3 loop reads CASSFMQGREKLFF. In nucleotides, the CDR3 is TGTGCCAGCAGTTTTATGCAGGGCAGGGAAAAACTGTTTTTT.

The chain has TRBV5-5 and TRBJ1-2, with 10 nucleotides matching TRBD1. Losses at the gene ends were 3 bases for V and 4 bases for J; bases not matched to a gene: 12. The CDR3 length is 17 residues. CDR1 is SGHKS and CDR2 is YYEKEE in the germline V gene (reference sequence). In nucleotides, the CDR3 is TGTGCCAGCAGCTCTGGGACAGGGGCTTCGACTGGCTATGGCTACACCTTC. It is translated as CASSSGTGASTGYGYTF.

J is TRBJ1-1 and V is TRBV15, with a possible D match to TRBD1 (5 bases). This CDR3 is built from 15 residues. The germline gives CDR1 LNHNV, CDR2 YYDKDF (reference sequence). V dropped 1 base and J dropped 1 base, with 10 bases sitting between them. CDR3 in DNA: TGTGCCACCAGCAGAGGTGCTGACAGGAACACTGAAGCTTTCTTT. Protein sequence: CATSRGADRNTEAFF.

This chain uses TRBV7-9 with TRBJ1-2; TRBD1 is a possible D gene (5 bases). Germline V CDR1 and CDR2: SEHNR, FQNEAQ (reference sequence). CDR3 size: 12 residues. V lost 5 bases and J 11 bases, leaving 15 bases between the germline ends. CDR3 in amino acids: CASSMGPGGYTF. The CDR3 DNA sequence: TGTGCCAGCAGCATGGGACCGGGGGGATACACCTTC.

The chain recombines TRBV2 with TRBJ2-3; TRBD1 agrees at 12 bases. With V trimmed by 6 bases and J by 11 bases, 9 bases remained unmatched. This CDR3 has 14 residues. Germline V gene sequence: CDR1 SNHLY, CDR2 FYNNEI. The CDR3 is CASRAGTGGFGQYF. The CDR3 region has the DNA TGTGCCAGCAGAGCCGGGACAGGGGGCTTTGGGCAGTATTTT. Full variable domain (outside the CDR3, taken from reference TRBV2 and TRBJ2-3): EPEVTQTPSHQVTQMGQEVILRCVPISNHLYFYWYRQILGQKVEFLVSFYNNEISEKSEIFDDQFSVERPDGSNFTLKIRSTKLEDSAMYFCASRAGTGGFGQYFGPGTRLTVL.

V and J are TRBV25-1 and TRBJ2-3, with TRBD2 matching 12 bases. J gave up 6 bases and V 4 bases, and 8 bases lay outside the gene matches. CDR1 and CDR2 from the germline V gene are MGHDK and SYGVNS. The CDR3 extends over 16 amino acids. Written as DNA, the CDR3 is TGTGCCAGCAGTGCCCTAGCGGGGGGGTTCAGTGATACGCAGTATTTT. Translating it yields CASSALAGGFSDTQYF.

The rearrangement links TRBV18 to TRBJ1-1, with 7 bases identical to TRBD1. J lost 4 bases, V lost 4 bases, and 3 bases had no gene match. Germline CDR1 is KGHSH and CDR2 is LQKENI. This CDR3 spans 13 amino acids. CDR3 in amino acids: CASSQGAGTEAFF. CDR3 coding DNA: TGTGCCAGCTCACAGGGGGCAGGCACTGAAGCTTTCTTT.

This chain links TRBV19 with TRBJ1-2; TRBD1 is a possible D gene (6 bases). The CDR3 extends over 11 amino acids. Germline CDR1 LNHDA, CDR2 SQIVND (reference sequence). V was trimmed by 5 bases and J by 6 bases, leaving 7 bases between them. CDR3 sequence (DNA): TGTGCCAGTAGTCCAGGGGATGGCTACACCTTC. It translates to CASSPGDGYTF.

The J gene is TRBJ2-5, the V gene TRBV9; 11 nucleotides match TRBD1. Germline V gene lookup returns CDR1 SGDLS and CDR2 YYNGEE. The CDR3 runs 15 residues. With 4 bases clipped from V and 5 bases from J, the junction kept 7 bases outside the gene matches. CDR3 sequence reads: CASSSRTGGAETQYF. The DNA of the CDR3 is TGTGCCAGCAGCTCTCGGACAGGGGGCGCGGAGACCCAGTACTTC.

About this clone itself: One junction end disagrees with the germline gene, perhaps due to a read error. J is TRBJ1-5 and V is TRBV7-9, with TRBD1 matching over 9 bases. CDR3 length equals 15 residues. Germline CDR1 reads SEHNR; CDR2 reads FQNEAQ (reference sequence). CDR3 residues: CSSSPDRDRDQPQHF. The CDR3 nucleotides read TGTTCCAGCAGCCCAGACCGGGACAGGGATCAGCCCCAGCATTTT.